The TCR beta chain described here comes from a study of blood T cell repertoires in COVID-19. Study-wide context: The United States, Italy and Spain were the sources of the acute and convalescent COVID-19 samples. PBMCs, B-cell-depleted T cells, or T cells were the source of the cDNA or gDNA that made up the material.

Many counts were recorded for this clone. This CDR3 comprises 13 residues. The germline V gene encodes CDR1 MNHEY and CDR2 SVGAGI. Trimming removed 2 bases at V and 10 bases at J, with 11 bases between. Methods used by the authors: Amplification with reference gene primers provided the estimates of nucleated cell counts. Only in-frame clones appear in the TCRdb table, and some are missing; sequencing was by immunoSEQ multiplex PCR. That table furnishes V, J and clone size, whereas the DNA furnished D and trimming. Altogether around 300,000 clones are present, about 90% being singletons, with the ten largest covering about 2.5%.

The gene calls are TRBV6-5 and TRBJ2-2; D possibly corresponds to TRBD2 (5 bases). Sequenced sample: peripheral blood. This clonotype was obtained from a man aged 18-30 years with active or convalescent COVID-19. The CDR3 spells CASSYTAREELFF. The CDR3 DNA reads as TGTGCCAGCAGTTACACGGCCCGGGAGGAGCTGTTTTTT.